The 14 T cell receptor beta chains below were found in one sample sequenced in a study of cytomegalovirus exposure and HLA in healthy donors. PCR involved 60 Vbeta and 13 Jbeta primers. The protocol was immunoSEQ multiplex PCR, while the TCRdb copy is restricted to in-frame clones and leaves out a portion. The repertoire holds around 150,000 clones, around 84% seen once, with about 2.4% in the top ten. Sequences were obtained from PBMCs. The source of these receptors is a man aged 45-65 years in good health and CMV-seronegative.

The gene calls are TRBV4-2 and TRBJ1-1; weak D call: TRBD1 (5 bases). This CDR3 is built from 15 residues. The germline V gene has CDR1 LGHNA and CDR2 YNFKEQ. V was cut by 3 bases and J by 3 bases, with 14 bases left in between. The CDR3 loop reads CASSHLGQVDTEAFF. For the CDR3, the DNA is TGTGCCAGCAGCCACCTGGGGCAGGTTGACACTGAAGCTTTCTTT.

This clone was counted a few times. The J gene is TRBJ1-2, the V gene TRBV7-9; D is ambiguous. Looked up from germline, CDR1 is SEHNR and CDR2 is FQNEAQ (reference sequence). The CDR3 runs to 16 residues. Trimming pared 1 base from V and 0 bases from J, leaving 12 bases between. CDR3: CASSLDGDSTNYGYTF. CDR3 coding DNA: TGTGCCAGCAGCTTAGATGGAGATTCAACTAACTATGGCTACACCTTC. Full variable domain (rest looked up from reference TRBV7-9 and TRBJ1-2): DTGVSQNPRHKITKRGQNVTFRCDPISEHNRLYWYRQTLGQGPEFLTYFQNEAQLEKSRLLSDRFSAERPKGSFSTLEIQRTEQGDSAMYLCASSLDGDSTNYGYTFGSGTRLTVV.

A single count supports this clone. The chain couples TRBV5-4 to TRBJ1-5, with 10 bases identical to TRBD1. V lost 2 bases to trimming and J lost 2 bases; unmatched junction nucleotides: 7. CDR3 length equals 17 residues. CDR1 is SGHNT and CDR2 is YYREEE in the germline V gene (reference sequence). CDR3 nucleotide sequence: TGTGCCAGCAGCTTTGGGACAGGGGAGGAAGGCAATCAGCCCCAGCATTTT. Amino acids: CASSFGTGEEGNQPQHF.

The chain couples TRBV27 to TRBJ1-5, with a tentative D call TRBD1 (6 bases). Germline CDR1 is MNHEY and CDR2 is SMNVEV (reference sequence). V lost 3 bases and J 3 bases, leaving 12 bases between the germline ends. The CDR3 runs to 15 residues. The CDR3 region is CASSFGRGDNQPQHF. CDR3 nucleotides: TGTGCCAGCAGTTTCGGGAGGGGGGACAATCAGCCCCAGCATTTT.

This clone was seen only a few times. The chain is built from TRBV18 and TRBJ1-3; 11 bases match TRBD1. This CDR3 comprises 16 residues. Per the germline V gene, CDR1 is KGHSH and CDR2 is LQKENI. J gave up 8 bases and V 2 bases, and 8 bases lay outside the gene matches. The CDR3 sequence is CASSPSDRGLRDTIYF. The CDR3 nucleotides are TGTGCCAGCTCACCATCGGACAGGGGGCTCCGAGACACCATATATTTT.

This chain uses TRBV5-1 with TRBJ2-7; no firm D call. V was shortened by 0 bases and J by 0 bases, with 4 bases between the two germline ends. The CDR3 runs to 13 residues. Per germline, CDR1 SGHRS and CDR2 YFSETQ. The CDR3 region is CASSLANSYEQYF. In DNA form, the CDR3 reads TGCGCCAGCAGCTTGGCTAACTCCTACGAGCAGTACTTC.

The chain is built from TRBV11-3 and TRBJ2-2; tentatively, D is TRBD2 (6 bases). The CDR3 spans 15 residues. Germline CDR1 reads SGHNT; CDR2 reads YENEEA. Trimming left V 4 bases short and J 5 bases short, with 14 bases between. The CDR3 loop is CASSSGLLSTGELFF. The CDR3 nucleotides are TGTGCCAGCAGCTCGGGACTTCTGAGTACCGGGGAGCTGTTTTTT.

The rearrangement links TRBV5-1 to TRBJ1-1; 9 nucleotides match TRBD1. The CDR3 runs to 16 residues. Germline lookup yields CDR1 SGHRS and CDR2 YFSETQ. J was trimmed by 5 bases and V by 4 bases; bases with no gene match: 12. CDR3 bases: TGCGCCAGCAGCGCGGGACAGGGACCCGTCGGGACTGAAGCTTTCTTT. It encodes CASSAGQGPVGTEAFF.

CDR3 protein: CASSPRTGDQPQHF. CDR3 nucleotides: TGTGCCAGTAGTCCCAGGACGGGAGATCAGCCCCAGCATTTT. The chain uses TRBV19 and TRBJ1-5; D gene unclear. V was trimmed by 5 bases and J by 5 bases, leaving 13 bases between them. The germline gives CDR1 LNHDA, CDR2 SQIVND (reference sequence). This CDR3 spans 14 amino acids.

V usage is TRBV19 and J usage is TRBJ2-2; TRBD1 is a possible D gene (7 bases). The V and J ends lost 5 bases and 3 bases respectively, with 16 bases between them. Germline CDR1 is LNHDA and CDR2 is SQIVND (reference sequence). This CDR3 is built from 16 residues. This CDR3 is CASSFSGGTDTGELFF. The CDR3, as DNA: TGTGCCAGTAGTTTTTCAGGGGGGACCGACACCGGGGAGCTGTTTTTT.

The rearrangement joins TRBV5-1 to TRBJ2-1; 12 nucleotides align to TRBD1. The CDR3 loop spans 14 amino acids. From germline, CDR1 is SGHRS and CDR2 YFSETQ. Trimming took 5 bases from V and 7 from J; bases not matched to a gene: 4. The chain's CDR3 is CASSRGQGANEQFF. The CDR3 bases are TGCGCCAGCAGTCGGGGACAGGGGGCGAATGAGCAGTTCTTC.

In its sample, this clone was seen a few times. This chain links TRBV2 with TRBJ2-7; 9 nucleotides agree with TRBD1. The ends lost 7 bases at V and 5 bases at J; junction bases unmatched: 15. CDR3 size: 16 residues. Germline V lookup: CDR1 SNHLY, CDR2 FYNNEI. CDR3 region: CASTSITQDRGHEQYF. The DNA for the CDR3 is TGTGCCAGCACTTCTATTACACAGGACAGGGGCCACGAGCAGTACTTC.

The chain couples TRBV28 to TRBJ1-2, with D possibly being TRBD1 (5 bases). This CDR3 region has 12 residues. Germline-derived CDR1 and CDR2 are MDHEN and SYDVKM. V was cut by 6 bases and J by 9 bases, with 14 bases left in between. CDR3 amino acids: CASRDQGLRYTF. CDR3 nucleotide sequence: TGTGCCAGCAGGGACCAGGGATTACGCTACACCTTC.

V is TRBV7-9 and J is TRBJ1-4; TRBD1 matches 9 bases. Germline V gene lookup returns CDR1 SEHNR and CDR2 FQNEAQ (reference sequence). This CDR3 has 14 amino acids. The J segment lost 5 bases and the V segment lost 3 bases, leaving 1 base of the junction unmatched. The CDR3 protein is CASSLGQGNEKLFF. The CDR3 nucleotides read TGTGCCAGCAGCTTGGGACAGGGAAATGAAAAACTGTTTTTT.